Sequencing of this TCR beta chain was carried out in a study of OX40 agonist ivuxolimab in advanced cancers. Germline loops: CDR1 SEHNR, CDR2 FQNEAQ (reference sequence). The CDR3 length is 12 residues. The germline V and J ends were trimmed by 4 bases and 4 bases, with 8 bases remaining between them. The assay was immunoSEQ multiplex PCR, and TCRdb's table has in-frame clones only and misses some. Here the sample spans tens of thousands of clones, over 80% being singletons. The sequenced sample was CD4+ or CD8+ T cells sorted from blood, obtained in a trial of the OX40 agonist ivuxolimab. The sequence came from an adult with an advanced solid tumor such as melanoma, head and neck, liver or kidney cancer. The chain combines TRBV7-9 with TRBJ2-7, with D possibly TRBD1 on 6 matching bases. CDR3: CASSSGHYEQYF. The CDR3, as DNA: TGTGCCAGCAGCTCGGGACATTACGAGCAGTACTTC.